This passage covers 24 T cell receptor beta chains from one sample sequenced in a study of a mutant IDH1 vaccine in newly diagnosed glioma. Repertoires were generated with immunoSEQ multiplex PCR, while TCRdb's copy carries only in-frame clones and drops some. Altogether 90,000 to 100,000 clones are present, approximately 89% being singletons, with the ten largest covering 0.7% to 0.95%. The time point was: week 47, end of study. Vaccinated patients received 300 ug of mutant IDH1 20-mer peptide per dose, with topical imiquimod. Antigens of these TCRs are unknown. Sequencing was performed on PBMCs, taken from a glioma patient whose treatment included an IDH1 peptide vaccine. These receptors all come from a woman aged 45 to 65 with glioma.

The V gene is TRBV10-3, the J gene TRBJ1-4, with D hard to call. V was shortened by 6 bases and J by 5 bases, with 19 bases between the two germline ends. The CDR3 contains 16 residues. The germline V gene has CDR1 ENHRY and CDR2 SYGVKD. The CDR3 spells CAIRSAGPTANEKLFF. For the CDR3, the DNA is TGTGCCATCAGATCGGCAGGCCCGACCGCGAATGAAAAACTGTTTTTT.

CDR3 DNA sequence: TGTGCCAGCAGCCGTCAGGGGCGTGGAGAGACCCAGTACTTC. It is translated as CASSRQGRGETQYF. The rearrangement joins TRBV28 to TRBJ2-5; possible D gene TRBD1, 6 bases. Germline lookup yields CDR1 MDHEN and CDR2 SYDVKM. Trimming took off 6 bases at V and 4 bases at J, with 15 bases between the two ends. The CDR3 is 14 residues long.

The chain combines TRBV19 with TRBJ2-1; the D call may be TRBD1 or TRBD2 (6 bases each). Looked up from germline, CDR1 is LNHDA and CDR2 is SQIVND (reference sequence). This CDR3 has 14 amino acids. The ends were cut back, 0 bases at V and 13 bases at J, with 16 bases in the middle. The DNA for the CDR3 is TGTGCCAGTAGTATAGATCAGAGGGGGGACTCTCAGTTCTTC. Its protein is CASSIDQRGDSQFF.

The V and J genes are TRBV7-2 and TRBJ2-7; no firm D call. Germline CDR1 reads SGHTA; CDR2 reads FQGNSA. CDR3 size: 14 residues. Trimming removed 2 bases from V and 0 bases from J, with 8 bases in between. The CDR3 loop is CASSLFWSSYEQYF. DNA for the CDR3: TGTGCCAGCAGCTTATTTTGGAGCTCCTACGAGCAGTACTTC.

The V and J genes are TRBV7-9 and TRBJ1-3; possibly TRBD1 for D (6 bases). Trimming cost V 0 bases and J 4 bases, with 10 bases left between them. Germline CDR1 is SEHNR and CDR2 is FQNEAQ (reference sequence). This CDR3 region has 15 residues. CDR3 bases: TGTGCCAGCAGCTTAGCTGGGGGCCAAGGAAACACCATATATTTT. Translation gives CASSLAGGQGNTIYF.

The rearrangement uses TRBV19 and TRBJ2-5; weak D call: TRBD1 (5 bases). The CDR3 totals 14 residues. Trimming took 0 bases from V and 4 from J, leaving 9 bases between them. Germline lookup yields CDR1 LNHDA and CDR2 SQIVND (reference sequence). The CDR3: CASSIDGAIETQYF. As DNA, the CDR3 is TGTGCCAGTAGTATAGATGGGGCGATAGAGACCCAGTACTTC.

CDR3 in amino acids: CASSPGLMNQPQHF. CDR3 bases: TGTGCCAGCAGTCCGGGACTGATGAATCAGCCCCAGCATTTT. The rearrangement uses TRBV6-5 and TRBJ1-5, with D perhaps TRBD1 (5 bases). V lost 5 bases to trimming and J lost 4 bases, with 12 bases between them. This CDR3 comprises 14 residues. Germline V gives CDR1 MNHEY, CDR2 SVGAGI.

The chain carries TRBV5-1 and TRBJ2-1; 10 nucleotides match TRBD2. CDR3 length: 15 amino acids. Germline-derived CDR1 and CDR2 are SGHRS and YFSETQ. Trimming took 2 bases from V and 4 from J; bases not matched to a gene: 3. The CDR3: CASSFSGRLYNEQFF. The CDR3 coding sequence is TGCGCCAGCAGCTTTAGCGGGAGGCTGTACAATGAGCAGTTCTTC.

The rearrangement links TRBV28 to TRBJ2-2; D unclear. CDR3 length equals 14 residues. V was pared by 6 bases and J by 4 bases, with 12 bases between. Germline loops: CDR1 MDHEN, CDR2 SYDVKM. The CDR3 loop is CASSRDGLTGELFF. The CDR3 nucleotides read TGTGCCAGCAGCCGTGACGGCCTCACCGGGGAGCTGTTTTTT.

The chain links TRBV6-5 to TRBJ1-4, with D possibly TRBD1 on 6 matching bases. V gave up 5 bases and J gave up 0 bases, with 10 bases separating them. Germline CDR1 is MNHEY and CDR2 is SVGAGI. This CDR3 spans 15 amino acids. In DNA form, the CDR3 reads TGTGCCAGCAGTCGGACAGAGGCAACTAATGAAAAACTGTTTTTT. Translated: CASSRTEATNEKLFF.

The rearrangement links TRBV27 to TRBJ2-1; D is undetermined. The CDR3 sequence is 14 residues long. V lost 5 bases and J 2 bases, leaving 10 bases between the germline ends. In germline, CDR1 is MNHEY, CDR2 SMNVEV (reference sequence). Written as DNA, the CDR3 is TGTGCCAGCAGTATCTCCGAGGCCTACAATGAGCAGTTCTTC. This gives the protein CASSISEAYNEQFF.

The chain joins TRBV6-1 to TRBJ1-4; D might be TRBD1 (5 bases). The V end was cut by 11 bases, the J end by 5 bases, with 15 bases between. The germline V gene has CDR1 MNHNS and CDR2 SASEGT. The CDR3 extends over 13 amino acids. The CDR3 DNA sequence: TGTGCCCGACGGGGGTCGGTGAATGAAAAACTGTTTTTT. It codes for CARRGSVNEKLFF.

This clone was picked up one time. This chain links TRBV18 with TRBJ2-3; no reliable D call. V dropped 6 bases and J dropped 2 bases, with 6 bases sitting between them. The CDR3 is 12 residues long. The germline gives CDR1 KGHSH, CDR2 LQKENI. The CDR3 region is CASSLSTDTQYF. CDR3 coding DNA: TGTGCCAGCTCCCTTTCCACAGATACGCAGTATTTT.

This clone was recorded only once. The genes are TRBV5-7 and TRBJ2-7; D not resolved. TRBV5-7 is annotated as an ORF whose role is uncertain. Trimming removed 0 bases at V and 1 base at J, with 14 bases between. CDR3 length: 16 residues. The CDR3 is CASSLGEAWASYEQYF. Here the CDR3 DNA reads TGTGCCAGCAGCTTGGGTGAAGCCTGGGCGTCCTACGAGCAGTACTTC.

This chain connects TRBV28 to TRBJ1-1, with TRBD1 identical over 9 bases. There are 15 residues in the CDR3. CDR1 is MDHEN, CDR2 SYDVKM, per germline. V lost 6 bases, J lost 1 base, and 6 bases stayed unmatched. The DNA for the CDR3 is TGTGCCAGCAGAGAGCCGGGACAGGGGAACACTGAAGCTTTCTTT. Protein: CASREPGQGNTEAFF.

This chain uses TRBV29-1 with TRBJ1-1; D unresolved. The germline gives CDR1 SQVTM, CDR2 ANQGSEA. V lost 7 bases, J lost 5 bases, and 11 bases lay in between. This CDR3 has 11 residues. CDR3 DNA sequence: TGCAGCGGCTCCCTTGAGACTGAAGCTTTCTTT. Translation: CSGSLETEAFF.

This CDR3 reads CASSVVGQGPDTQYF. The CDR3 DNA reads as TGTGCCAGCAGCGTAGTGGGACAGGGGCCAGATACGCAGTATTTT. The rearrangement uses TRBV9 and TRBJ2-3; TRBD1 matches at 10 bases. CDR1 is SGDLS, CDR2 YYNGEE, per germline. The CDR3 sequence is 15 residues long. V trimming: 0 bases; J trimming: 4 bases; junction bases outside the gene matches: 2.

This chain joins TRBV5-1 and TRBJ1-1; D gene unclear. The germline gives CDR1 SGHRS, CDR2 YFSETQ. The CDR3 runs to 14 residues. The V and J ends lost 0 bases and 6 bases respectively, with 12 bases between them. The CDR3 coding sequence is TGCGCCAGCAGCTTGGTTGGGATCGGCGCTGAAGCTTTCTTT. Protein: CASSLVGIGAEAFF. The variable domain in full, with the rest retrieved from reference TRBV5-1 and TRBJ1-1, is KAGVTQTPRYLIKTRGQQVTLSCSPISGHRSVSWYQQTPGQGLQFLFEYFSETQRNKGNFPGRFSGRQFSNSRSEMNVSTLELGDSALYLCASSLVGIGAEAFFGQGTRLTVV.

The rearrangement links TRBV6-5 to TRBJ2-4; no clear D. CDR1 MNHEY and CDR2 SVGAGI come from the germline V gene. The CDR3 is 13 residues long. V gave up 7 bases and J gave up 0 bases, with 7 bases separating them. This chain's CDR3 is CASTGLAKNIQYF. CDR3 DNA: TGTGCCAGCACCGGCCTAGCCAAAAACATTCAGTACTTC.

This chain links TRBV28 with TRBJ2-2; 8 bases agree with TRBD1. With V trimmed by 6 bases and J by 3 bases, 3 bases remained unmatched. Germline values: CDR1 MDHEN, CDR2 SYDVKM. This CDR3 is 14 amino acids long. The CDR3 bases are TGTGCCAGCAGCGCGACAGGGGACACCGGGGAGCTGTTTTTT. Residues: CASSATGDTGELFF.

As regards this clone: One end of the junction is discordant with germline, which a read error may explain. The CDR3 loop reads CASSAAGLAAYNEQFF. The CDR3 coding sequence is TGTGCTAGCAGCGCGGCCGGACTAGCGGCCTACAATGAGCAGTTCTTC. This sequence joins TRBV7-7 and TRBJ2-1; 10 bases map to TRBD2. The germline V gene has CDR1 SSHAT and CDR2 FNYEAQ (reference sequence). The CDR3 is made up of 16 amino acids.

V and J are TRBV9 and TRBJ1-3; D is ambiguous. V was trimmed by 0 bases and J by 1 base, leaving 5 bases between them. CDR1 SGDLS and CDR2 YYNGEE come from the germline V gene. CDR3 size: 14 residues. CDR3 sequence reads: CASSVGPSGNTIYF. The CDR3 DNA is TGTGCCAGCAGCGTAGGTCCATCTGGAAACACCATATATTTT.

This chain uses TRBV10-2 with TRBJ2-2; 8 bases agree with TRBD1. The germline gives CDR1 WSHSY, CDR2 SAAADI. The J segment lost 2 bases and the V segment lost 7 bases, leaving 3 bases of the junction unmatched. This CDR3 is built from 14 residues. This CDR3 reads CASTGTGNTGELFF. CDR3 DNA sequence: TGCGCCAGCACCGGGACAGGAAACACCGGGGAGCTGTTTTTT.

The CDR3 is CASSRTGGGQPQHF. In nucleotides, the CDR3 is TGTGCCAGCTCACGAACAGGGGGCGGCCAGCCCCAGCATTTT. V and J are TRBV18 and TRBJ1-5; 9 nucleotides line up with TRBD1. The V and J ends lost 4 bases and 7 bases, in that order; junction bases with no gene match: 5. CDR3 length: 14 residues. Looked up from germline, CDR1 is KGHSH and CDR2 is LQKENI.